The clone carrying this T cell receptor beta chain was counted a single time. The sample originates from a study of blood T cell repertoires in COVID-19. Generated by immunoSEQ multiplex PCR, the TCRdb table keeps only in-frame clones and is missing some. Of approximately 130,000 clones detected, roughly 69% appear once; the ten largest clones hold 2% to 2.5%. The CDR3 consists of 13 residues. V lost 3 bases and J lost 2, with 8 bases in between. V usage is TRBV12-3 or TRBV12-4 and J usage is TRBJ2-7, with D tentatively TRBD1 (5 bases). This sequence originates from a woman between 65 and 79 years old with acute or convalescent COVID-19. Specimen: peripheral blood. The CDR3, as DNA: TGTGCCAGCAGTTTCGGCAGGGCCTACGAGCAGTACTTC. Its translation: CASSFGRAYEQYF.